This T cell receptor beta chain was sequenced in a study of T cells in Graves' hyperthyroidism and ophthalmopathy. In germline, CDR1 is SGHTA, CDR2 FQGNSA. V lost 2 bases, J lost 6 bases, and 14 bases lay in between. This CDR3 is built from 15 residues. TCR beta CDR3 region amplification was performed from RNA transcripts. With the HTBI primer set, the TCR CDR3 went through a first round of RT-PCR. Each CDR3 protein gets one entry after TCRdb re-called the multiplex PCR reads with MiXCR. The sample contains a few hundred thousand distinct CDR3 sequences, around a sixth of which appear only once. V is TRBV7-2 and J is TRBJ1-3; D is uncertain. This receptor was taken from a woman in her thirties with Graves' hyperthyroidism. The sample was blood. The CDR3 bases are TGTGCCAGCAGCTTACAGGCACGGCTGACAAACACCATATATTTT. The encoded protein is CASSLQARLTNTIYF.